The sample holds a few counts of the clone carrying this TCR beta chain. The antigen is undetermined. The data originate from a study of a mutant IDH1 vaccine in newly diagnosed glioma. Study-level points and caveats: Detectable vaccine-induced immune responses arose in approximately 93% of patients.

Germline CDR1 SGDLS, CDR2 YYNGEE. This CDR3 spans 13 amino acids. Trimming took off 0 bases at V and 5 bases at J, with 6 bases between the two ends. The time point is: week 47, end of study. Topical imiquimod accompanied each vaccine dose, which consisted of 300 ug of mutant IDH1 20-mer peptide. TCRdb keeps only in-frame clones here, not all; method: immunoSEQ multiplex PCR. The table includes about 56,000 clones, approximately 75% detected once. The chain couples TRBV9 to TRBJ1-5; D is undetermined. This receptor was obtained from a man in his fifties with glioma. Sample: PBMCs, taken from a glioma patient whose treatment included an IDH1 peptide vaccine. The CDR3 loop reads CASSVGEYQPQHF. The CDR3 nucleotides read TGTGCCAGCAGCGTAGGAGAATATCAGCCCCAGCATTTT.